The source of this T cell receptor (beta chain) is a study of cytomegalovirus exposure and HLA in healthy donors. Primers included in the PCR were 60 Vbeta and 13 Jbeta primers. Repertoires were generated with immunoSEQ multiplex PCR, while TCRdb's copy carries only in-frame clones and drops some. The repertoire holds about 200,000 clones, 60% to 80% seen once, with less than 3% in the top ten. Germline CDR1 SNHLY, CDR2 FYNNEI. With V trimmed by 6 bases and J by 5 bases, 5 bases remained unmatched. The CDR3 length is 14 residues. The sequenced sample was PBMCs. This receptor was identified in a woman in her twenties or thirties in good health and CMV-seronegative. The V gene is TRBV2, the J gene TRBJ1-1; 11 nucleotides align to TRBD1. For the CDR3, the DNA is TGTGCCAGCAGGACGGACAGGGGGCGAACTGAAGCTTTCTTT. Translation: CASRTDRGRTEAFF.